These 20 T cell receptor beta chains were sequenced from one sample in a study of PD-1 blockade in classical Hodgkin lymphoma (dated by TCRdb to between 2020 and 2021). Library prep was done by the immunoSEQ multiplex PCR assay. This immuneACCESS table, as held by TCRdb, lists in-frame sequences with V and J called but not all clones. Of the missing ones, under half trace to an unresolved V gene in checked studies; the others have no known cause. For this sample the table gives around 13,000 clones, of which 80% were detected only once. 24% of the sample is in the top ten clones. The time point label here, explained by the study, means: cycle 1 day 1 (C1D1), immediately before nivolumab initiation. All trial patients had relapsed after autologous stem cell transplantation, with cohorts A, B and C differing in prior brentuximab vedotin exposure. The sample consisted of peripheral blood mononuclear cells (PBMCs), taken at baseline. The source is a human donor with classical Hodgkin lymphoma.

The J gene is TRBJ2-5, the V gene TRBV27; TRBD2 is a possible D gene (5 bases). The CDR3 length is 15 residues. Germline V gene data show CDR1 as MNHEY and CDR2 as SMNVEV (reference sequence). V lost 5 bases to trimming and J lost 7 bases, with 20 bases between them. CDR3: CASSPGGLLVGTQYF. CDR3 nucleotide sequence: TGTGCCAGCAGTCCGGGTGGACTTCTTGTGGGGACCCAGTACTTC.

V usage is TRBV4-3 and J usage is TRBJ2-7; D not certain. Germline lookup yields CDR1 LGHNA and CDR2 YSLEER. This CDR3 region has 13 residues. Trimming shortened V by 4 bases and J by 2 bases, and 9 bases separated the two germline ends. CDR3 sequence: CASSPALAYEQYF. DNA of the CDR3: TGCGCCAGCAGCCCCGCCTTGGCCTACGAGCAGTACTTC.

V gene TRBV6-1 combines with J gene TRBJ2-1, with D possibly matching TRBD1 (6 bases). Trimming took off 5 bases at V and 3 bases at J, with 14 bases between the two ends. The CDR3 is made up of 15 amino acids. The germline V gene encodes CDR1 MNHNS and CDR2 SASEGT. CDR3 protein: CASSLDRSGYNEQFF. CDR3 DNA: TGTGCCAGCAGTCTCGACAGGTCAGGCTACAATGAGCAGTTCTTC.

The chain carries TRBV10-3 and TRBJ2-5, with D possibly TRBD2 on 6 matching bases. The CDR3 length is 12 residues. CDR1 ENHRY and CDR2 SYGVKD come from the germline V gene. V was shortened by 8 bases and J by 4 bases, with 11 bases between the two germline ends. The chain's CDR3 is CAISGGAETQYF. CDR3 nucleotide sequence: TGTGCCATCTCTGGCGGGGCAGAGACCCAGTACTTC.

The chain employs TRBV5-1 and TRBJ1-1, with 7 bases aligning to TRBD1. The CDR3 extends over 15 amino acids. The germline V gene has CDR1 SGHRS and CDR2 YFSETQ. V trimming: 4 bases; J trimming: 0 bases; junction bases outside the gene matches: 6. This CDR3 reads CASSPDRALNTEAFF. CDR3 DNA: TGCGCCAGCAGCCCAGACAGGGCTTTGAACACTGAAGCTTTCTTT.

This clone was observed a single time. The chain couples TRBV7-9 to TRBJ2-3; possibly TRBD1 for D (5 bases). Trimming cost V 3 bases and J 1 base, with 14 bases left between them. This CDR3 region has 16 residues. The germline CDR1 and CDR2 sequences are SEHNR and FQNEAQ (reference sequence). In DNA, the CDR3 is TGTGCCAGCAGCTTGCGACAGTCAGTCCGCACAGATACGCAGTATTTT. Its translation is CASSLRQSVRTDTQYF.

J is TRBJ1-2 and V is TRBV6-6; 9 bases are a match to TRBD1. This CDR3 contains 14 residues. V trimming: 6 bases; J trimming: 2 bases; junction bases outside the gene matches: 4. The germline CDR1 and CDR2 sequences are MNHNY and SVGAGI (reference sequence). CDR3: CASRGGQGNYGYTF. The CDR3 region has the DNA TGTGCCAGCAGGGGTGGACAGGGGAACTATGGCTACACCTTC.

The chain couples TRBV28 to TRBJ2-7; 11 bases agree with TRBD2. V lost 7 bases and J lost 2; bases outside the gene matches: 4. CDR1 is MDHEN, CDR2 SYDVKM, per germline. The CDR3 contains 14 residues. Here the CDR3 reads CASITSGGTYEQYF. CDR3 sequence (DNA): TGTGCCAGCATAACTAGCGGGGGAACCTACGAGCAGTACTTC.

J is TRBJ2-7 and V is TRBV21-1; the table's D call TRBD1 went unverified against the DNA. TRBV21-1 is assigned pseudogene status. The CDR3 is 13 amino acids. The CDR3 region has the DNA TGTGCCAACCCCGGACAGGGCGGAAACGAGCAGTACTTC. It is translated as CANPGQGGNEQYF.

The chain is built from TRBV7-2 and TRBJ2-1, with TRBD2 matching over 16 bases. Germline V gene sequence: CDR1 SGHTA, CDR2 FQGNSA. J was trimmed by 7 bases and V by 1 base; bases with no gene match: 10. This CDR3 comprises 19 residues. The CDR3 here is CASSLVPPGLAGGPNEQFF. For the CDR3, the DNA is TGTGCCAGCAGCTTAGTCCCTCCGGGACTAGCGGGGGGGCCTAATGAGCAGTTCTTC.

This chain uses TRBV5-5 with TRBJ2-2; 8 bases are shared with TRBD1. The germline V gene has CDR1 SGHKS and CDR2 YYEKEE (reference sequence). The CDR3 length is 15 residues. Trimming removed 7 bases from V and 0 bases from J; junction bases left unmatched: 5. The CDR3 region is CASRQQGANTGELFF. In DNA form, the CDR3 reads TGTGCCAGCCGGCAACAGGGGGCGAACACCGGGGAGCTGTTTTTT.

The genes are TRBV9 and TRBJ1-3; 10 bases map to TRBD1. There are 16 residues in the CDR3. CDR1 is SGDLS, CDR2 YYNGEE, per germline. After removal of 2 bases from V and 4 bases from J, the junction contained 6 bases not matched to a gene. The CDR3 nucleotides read TGTGCCAGCAGCGTTACCGGGACAGGGGCGGGAAACACCATATATTTT. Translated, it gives CASSVTGTGAGNTIYF.

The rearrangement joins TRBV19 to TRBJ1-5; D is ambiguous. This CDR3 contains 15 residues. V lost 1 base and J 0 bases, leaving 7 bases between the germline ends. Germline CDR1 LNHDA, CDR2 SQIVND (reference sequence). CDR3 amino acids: CASSIGQTSNQPQHF. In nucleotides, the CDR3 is TGTGCCAGTAGTATAGGCCAGACTAGCAATCAGCCCCAGCATTTT.

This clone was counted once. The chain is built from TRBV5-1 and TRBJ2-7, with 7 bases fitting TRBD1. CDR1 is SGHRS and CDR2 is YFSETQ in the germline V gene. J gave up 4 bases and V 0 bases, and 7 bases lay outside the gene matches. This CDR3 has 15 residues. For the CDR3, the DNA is TGCGCCAGCAGCTTGGCCCCCGGACAGGCGTACGAGCAGTACTTC. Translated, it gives CASSLAPGQAYEQYF.

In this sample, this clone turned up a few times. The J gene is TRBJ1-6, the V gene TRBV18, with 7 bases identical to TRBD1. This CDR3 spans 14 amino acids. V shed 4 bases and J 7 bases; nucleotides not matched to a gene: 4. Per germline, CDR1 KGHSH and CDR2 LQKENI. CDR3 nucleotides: TGTGCCAGCTCACGGGACAGATTAAATTCACCCCTCCACTTT. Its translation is CASSRDRLNSPLHF.

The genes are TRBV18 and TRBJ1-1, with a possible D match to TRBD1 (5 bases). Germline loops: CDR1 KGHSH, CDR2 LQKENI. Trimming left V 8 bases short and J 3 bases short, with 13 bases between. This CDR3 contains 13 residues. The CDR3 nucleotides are TGTGCCAGCACCGGGACCCCGGACACTGAAGCTTTCTTT. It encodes CASTGTPDTEAFF. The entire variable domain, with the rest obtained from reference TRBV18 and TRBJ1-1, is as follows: NAGVMQNPRHLVRRRGQEARLRCSPMKGHSHVYWYRQLPEEGLKFMVYLQKENIIDESGMPKERFSAEFPKEGPSILRIQQVVRGDSAAYFCASTGTPDTEAFFGQGTRLTVV.

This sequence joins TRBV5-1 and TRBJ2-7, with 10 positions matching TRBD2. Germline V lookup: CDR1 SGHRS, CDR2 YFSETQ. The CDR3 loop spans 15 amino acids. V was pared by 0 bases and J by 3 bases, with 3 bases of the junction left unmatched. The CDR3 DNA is TGCGCCAGCAGCTTGGGACTAGCGGGTGTCTACGAGCAGTACTTC. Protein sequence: CASSLGLAGVYEQYF.

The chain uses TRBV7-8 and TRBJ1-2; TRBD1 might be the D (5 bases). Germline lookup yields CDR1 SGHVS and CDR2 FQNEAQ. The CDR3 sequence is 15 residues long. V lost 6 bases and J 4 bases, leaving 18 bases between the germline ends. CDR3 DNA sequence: TGTGCCAGCAGTCGGTACGGGGGGGAAGGCTATGGCTACACCTTC. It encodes CASSRYGGEGYGYTF.

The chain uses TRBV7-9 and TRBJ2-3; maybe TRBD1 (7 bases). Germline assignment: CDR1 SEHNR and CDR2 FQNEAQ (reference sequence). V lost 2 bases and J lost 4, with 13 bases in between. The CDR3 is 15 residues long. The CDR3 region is CASSLIGRGADTQYF. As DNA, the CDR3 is TGTGCCAGCAGCTTAATCGGCAGGGGGGCAGATACGCAGTATTTT. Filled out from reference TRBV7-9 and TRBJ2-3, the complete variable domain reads DTGVSQNPRHKITKRGQNVTFRCDPISEHNRLYWYRQTLGQGPEFLTYFQNEAQLEKSRLLSDRFSAERPKGSFSTLEIQRTEQGDSAMYLCASSLIGRGADTQYFGPGTRLTVL.

CDR3 in DNA: TGTGCCAGCAGTGATTTCGATAGGGACCCTAATATGAACACTGAAGCTTTCTTT. Translation gives CASSDFDRDPNMNTEAFF. The chain employs TRBV2 and TRBJ1-1; possibly TRBD1 for D (5 bases). The CDR3 runs to 18 residues. CDR1 and CDR2 (germline): SNHLY, FYNNEI. V was cut by 3 bases and J by 0 bases, with 20 bases left in between.